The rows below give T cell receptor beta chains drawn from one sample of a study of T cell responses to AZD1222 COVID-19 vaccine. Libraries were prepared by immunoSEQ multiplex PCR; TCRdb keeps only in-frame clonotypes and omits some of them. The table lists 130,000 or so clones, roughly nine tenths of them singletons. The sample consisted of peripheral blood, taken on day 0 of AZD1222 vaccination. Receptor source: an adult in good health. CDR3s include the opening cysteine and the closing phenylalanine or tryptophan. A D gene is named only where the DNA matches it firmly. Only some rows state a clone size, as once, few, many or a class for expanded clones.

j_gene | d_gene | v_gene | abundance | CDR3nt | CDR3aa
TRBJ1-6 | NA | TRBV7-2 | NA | TGTGCCAGCAGCTTTACAGGGAGCTCCTATAATTCACCCCTCCACTTT | CASSFTGSSYNSPLHF
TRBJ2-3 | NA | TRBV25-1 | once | TGTGCCAGCAGAACGACGGCAGATACGCAGTATTTT | CASRTTADTQYF
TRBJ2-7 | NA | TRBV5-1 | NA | TGCGCCAGCAGCTTGGAACCCCGGACAGAGACGTTCTACGAGCAGTACTTC | CASSLEPRTETFYEQYF
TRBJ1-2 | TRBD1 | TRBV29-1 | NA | TGCAGCGTACGGACAGACAGGGCGTTCGATGGCTACACCTTC | CSVRTDRAFDGYTF
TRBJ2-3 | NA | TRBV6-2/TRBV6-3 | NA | TGTGCCAGCAGCAGACTCCTTGATACGCAGTATTTT | CASSRLLDTQYF
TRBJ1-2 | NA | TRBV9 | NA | TGTGCCAGCAGCGTAGAACCGGGTACGGTTGGCTACACCTTC | CASSVEPGTVGYTF
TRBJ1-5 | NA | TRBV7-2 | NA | TGTGCCAGCAGCCCCCAGGGAGCCAATCAGCCCCAGCATTTT | CASSPQGANQPQHF
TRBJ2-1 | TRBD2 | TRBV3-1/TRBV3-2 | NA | TGTGCCAGCAGCCCCTTTCCGGGACTAGAAGGCAATGAGCAGTTCTTC | CASSPFPGLEGNEQFF
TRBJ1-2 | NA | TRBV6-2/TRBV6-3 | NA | TGTGCCAGCAGTTACCCCCTTGGGGATGGCTACACCTTC | CASSYPLGDGYTF
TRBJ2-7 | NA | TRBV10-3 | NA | TGTGCCATCAGTGGAGGGGACGGCGCTCCCTACGAGCAGTACTTC | CAISGGDGAPYEQYF
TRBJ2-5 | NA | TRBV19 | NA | TGTGCCAGTAGCCGATCCGACCCGGGGCCTCAAGAGACCCAGTACTTC | CASSRSDPGPQETQYF
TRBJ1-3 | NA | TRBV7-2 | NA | TGTGCCAGCAGCTTAGCAGGGAAGGGAAACACCATATATTTT | CASSLAGKGNTIYF
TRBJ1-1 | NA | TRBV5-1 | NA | TGCGCCAGCAGCATTCGGCAGGGGAGTAATACTGAAGCTTTCTTT | CASSIRQGSNTEAFF
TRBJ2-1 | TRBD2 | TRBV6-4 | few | TGTGCCAGCAGTGAGAGCGGGGGGAGTGGAGATGAGCAGTTCTTC | CASSESGGSGDEQFF
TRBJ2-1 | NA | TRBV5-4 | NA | TGTGCCAGCAGAATACGGGGGACCTCCTACAATGAGCAGTTCTTC | CASRIRGTSYNEQFF
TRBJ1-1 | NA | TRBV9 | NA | TGTGCCAGCAGCGTTTCAAGGGATAGGGGCACTGAAGCTTTCTTT | CASSVSRDRGTEAFF
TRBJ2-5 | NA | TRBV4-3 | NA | TGCGCCAGCAGCCAGGGTGGGGGCATGGGAGAGACCCAGTACTTC | CASSQGGGMGETQYF
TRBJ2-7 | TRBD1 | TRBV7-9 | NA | TGTGCCAGCAGCCCCGGACAGGGACCAACCTACGAGCAGTACTTC | CASSPGQGPTYEQYF
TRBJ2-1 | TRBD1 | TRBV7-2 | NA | TGTGCCAGCAGTCCCGGGACAGGGGTTTTCAATGAGCAGTTCTTC | CASSPGTGVFNEQFF
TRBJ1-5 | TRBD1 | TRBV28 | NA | TGTGCCAGCAGTTCGGACAGGGGGGGGCAGCCCCAGCATTTT | CASSSDRGGQPQHF
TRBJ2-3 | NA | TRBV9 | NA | TGTGCCAGCAGCGTAGCTAGCACAGATACGCAGTATTTT | CASSVASTDTQYF
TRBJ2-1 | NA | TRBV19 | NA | TGTGCCAGCGCAGGGTACTCCTACAATGAGCAGTTCTTC | CASAGYSYNEQFF
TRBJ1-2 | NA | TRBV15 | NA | TGTGCCACCAGCAGAGATCGTGGTGGCTACACCTTC | CATSRDRGGYTF
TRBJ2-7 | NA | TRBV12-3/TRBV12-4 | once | TGTGCCAGCAGCAGGGGTTACGAGCAGTACTTC | CASSRGYEQYF
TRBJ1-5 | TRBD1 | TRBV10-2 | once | TGCGCCAGCAGCCGGGACAGGGGCAATCAGCCCCAGCATTTT | CASSRDRGNQPQHF
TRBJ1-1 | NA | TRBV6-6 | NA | TGTGCCAGCAGGGAGATGGTGGGGTTGACTGAAGCTTTCTTT | CASREMVGLTEAFF
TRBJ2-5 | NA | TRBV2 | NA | TGTGCCAGCAGTCGGGGAGGACTAGAGACCCAGTACTTC | CASSRGGLETQYF
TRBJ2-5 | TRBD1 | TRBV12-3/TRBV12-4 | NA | TGTGCCAGCAGCTTGACAGGGGGGGAGACCCAGTACTTC | CASSLTGGETQYF
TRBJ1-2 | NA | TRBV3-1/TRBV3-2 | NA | TGTGCCAGCAGCCAAGGAGTGGCGGGGCCTTCTGGGGGCTACACCTTC | CASSQGVAGPSGGYTF
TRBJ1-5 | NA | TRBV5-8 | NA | TGTGCCAGCAGCCCCCGGCGTCGGGGGAGCAATCAGCCCCAGCATTTT | CASSPRRRGSNQPQHF
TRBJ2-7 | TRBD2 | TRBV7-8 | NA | TGTGCCAGCGGGACTAACTCCTACGAGCAGTACTTC | CASGTNSYEQYF
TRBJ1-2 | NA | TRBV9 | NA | TGTGCCAGCAGCGGACCAGGGGCGCCTAACTATGGCTACACCTTC | CASSGPGAPNYGYTF
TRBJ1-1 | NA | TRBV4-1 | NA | TGCGCCAGCAGCCAAGAAAGGAGAGGGCGGAACACTGAAGCTTTCTTT | CASSQERRGRNTEAFF
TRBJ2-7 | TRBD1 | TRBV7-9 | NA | TGTGCCAGCAGCTGGGACAGGGGATTCTACGAGCAGTACTTC | CASSWDRGFYEQYF
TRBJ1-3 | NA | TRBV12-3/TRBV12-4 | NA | TGTGCCAGCACCTCCTCTGGAAACACCATATATTTT | CASTSSGNTIYF
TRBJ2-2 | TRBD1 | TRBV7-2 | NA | TGTGCCAGCAGCCCCTGGGACAGACCCGGGGAGCTGTTTTTT | CASSPWDRPGELFF
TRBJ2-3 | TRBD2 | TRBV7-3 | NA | TGTGCCAGCAGCTCCCTTGGCGGGGGGGTCACAGATACGCAGTATTTT | CASSSLGGGVTDTQYF
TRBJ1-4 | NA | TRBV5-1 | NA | TGCGCCAGCAGCTGGACAGCAACTAATGAAAAACTGTTTTTT | CASSWTATNEKLFF
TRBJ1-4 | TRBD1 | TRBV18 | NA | TGTGCCAGCTCACCTGGTCTAAGGACAGGGGGCTTTGCTAATGAAAAACTGTTTTTT | CASSPGLRTGGFANEKLFF
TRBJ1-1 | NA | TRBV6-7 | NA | TGTGCCAGCAGTTACAAGAACACTGAAGCTTTCTTT | CASSYKNTEAFF
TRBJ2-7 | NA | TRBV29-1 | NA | TGCAGCGTTGTGGGGGACTCCTACGAGCAGTACTTC | CSVVGDSYEQYF
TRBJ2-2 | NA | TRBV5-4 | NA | TGTGCCAGCAGCTTATCAGGGGAGCTGTTTTTT | CASSLSGELFF
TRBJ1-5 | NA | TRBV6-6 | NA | TGTGCCAGCAGTTACTCACGATTAGGCAATCAGCCCCAGCATTTT | CASSYSRLGNQPQHF
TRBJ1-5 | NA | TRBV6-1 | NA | TGTGCCAGCAGTGAGGGACCGAACAATCAGCCCCAGCATTTT | CASSEGPNNQPQHF